This record looks at one T cell receptor beta chain sequence and its context. This specimen belongs to a study of long-term antiretroviral therapy in people with HIV. Run at survey level, the immunoSEQ assay was version v3.0. Assay: immunoSEQ multiplex PCR; the TCRdb copy retains only in-frame clones and omits some. The profile shows over 25,000 clones, roughly 90% of them singletons. Trimming cost V 0 bases and J 1 base, with 10 bases left between them. The CDR3 has 15 residues. CDR1 is SGHDT, CDR2 YYEEEE, per germline. This sample comprised unsorted PBMCs, obtained 0.5 years after starting antiretroviral therapy. The receptor was derived from a woman between 18 and 29 years old with HIV. The J gene is TRBJ1-1, the V gene TRBV5-6; D is unresolved. In DNA form, the CDR3 reads TGTGCCAGCAGCTTGGAGCAGAGAGCGAACACTGAAGCTTTCTTT. Its translation: CASSLEQRANTEAFF.